This TCR beta chain appears in the sequencing data of a study of T cell responses to AZD1222 COVID-19 vaccine. Measured with immunoSEQ multiplex PCR; TCRdb has only the in-frame clones, and not every one. The data contain some 97,000 clones, about 86% of them seen just once; the ten biggest clones take up about 15%. Trimming took 3 bases from V and 2 from J, leaving 7 bases between them. The germline V gene has CDR1 SGHTA and CDR2 FQGNSA. There are 14 residues in the CDR3. In this sample, this clone turned up a few times. This sequence joins TRBV7-2 and TRBJ1-4; no definite D call. The starting material was peripheral blood, obtained on day 0 of AZD1222 vaccination. This TCR was sampled from an adult in good health. Written as DNA, the CDR3 is TGTGCCAGCAGCTTCAGGATGACTAATGAAAAACTGTTTTTT. It specifies CASSFRMTNEKLFF.